A selection of T cell receptor beta chains follows, all from one sample in a study of T cell repertoires in cytomegalovirus infection. No antigen has been assigned to these receptors. One entry per CDR3 protein results from TCRdb running MiXCR on the reads. The sample holds 450,000 to 600,000 distinct CDR3 sequences, about 42% seen once. The specimen comprised cultured PBMCs, sampled from culture after CMV antigen stimulation. These receptors all stem from a human donor in good health (CMV status not recorded). Some clones in this sample may be carry-over from other donors' samples. Both conserved end residues are part of each CDR3. D genes are given only for firm matches. A row's size may be missing; if present it is once, few, many or a size class.

TRBV7-2,-,-,TRBJ2-3,TGTGCCAGCAGCTTAGTCAATACAGGGCAGTATTTT,CASSLVNTGQYF
TRBV6-1,-,-,TRBJ1-4,TGTGCCAGCAGTGGGACGGGTCAACGAGGGGAAAAACTGTTTTTT,CASSGTGQRGEKLFF
TRBV28,-,-,TRBJ1-3,TGTGCCAGCAGTCCTCTTGCTGGAAACACCATATATTTT,CASSPLAGNTIYF
TRBV19,-,-,TRBJ2-2,TGTGCCAGTTGTTCGCAGGCGGTCACCGGGGAGCTGTTTTTT,CASCSQAVTGELFF
TRBV12-3/TRBV12-4,-,few,TRBJ1-2,TGTGCCAGCAGTTTGGAGGCAGGGTCTGTCTATGGCTACACCTTC,CASSLEAGSVYGYTF
TRBV6-5,TRBD1,few,TRBJ2-7,TGTGCCAGCAGCACGGACAGGGACCTCTACGAGCAGTACTTC,CASSTDRDLYEQYF
TRBV6-1,-,few,TRBJ2-5,TGTGCCAGCAGTGAACGGCAGGAAGGGGGAGAGACCCAGTACTTC,CASSERQEGGETQYF
TRBV6-5,-,-,TRBJ2-1,TGTGCCAGCAGCCCCCCGCCCCCTCCCGGGTCATTGTTCTTC,CASSPPPPPGSLFF
TRBV5-1,-,-,TRBJ1-4,TGCGCCAGCAGCATCGGGGCTTCTCGTGAAAAACTGTTTTTT,CASSIGASREKLFF
TRBV10-3,TRBD1,-,TRBJ2-1,TGTGCCATCAGTCAAGGGACAGGGGGCCGGAATGAGCAGTTCTTC,CAISQGTGGRNEQFF
TRBV7-8,-,-,TRBJ2-2,TGTGCCAGCAGCTTAGCGGGCGGTCAACCCGAGAACACCGGGGAGCTGTTTTTT,CASSLAGGQPENTGELFF
TRBV7-9,-,-,TRBJ1-1,TGTGCCAGCAGCCCGACGGAAATGAACACTGAAGCTTTCTTT,CASSPTEMNTEAFF
TRBV7-2,-,few,TRBJ1-3,TGTGCCAGCAGCTTAGTCGGGGTCCCGGGAAACACCATATATTTT,CASSLVGVPGNTIYF
TRBV7-2,-,-,TRBJ2-5,TGTGCCAGCAGCTCACAGGGCCTGCAGGCCCAGTACTTC,CASSSQGLQAQYF
TRBV12-3/TRBV12-4,-,-,TRBJ1-2,TGTGCCAGCAGTTTCGGGCAGACACTAGCCTATGGCTACACCTTC,CASSFGQTLAYGYTF
TRBV7-2,-,-,TRBJ2-1,TGTGCCAGCAGCTACTCGACGGGCTCCTACAATGAGCAGTTCTTC,CASSYSTGSYNEQFF
TRBV11-2,-,-,TRBJ2-5,TGTGCCAGCACCGCCCGGGCGGGTGTATTGGGAGAGACCCAGTACTTC,CASTARAGVLGETQYF
TRBV4-3,-,few,TRBJ1-6,TGCGCCAGCAGCCAAGTTCGGGCCGGGGATGGGAATTCACCCCTCCACTTT,CASSQVRAGDGNSPLHF
TRBV7-6,TRBD2,-,TRBJ2-5,TGTGCCAGCAGCTTAAGCGGGAGAGCCCACCAAGAGACCCAGTACTTC,CASSLSGRAHQETQYF
TRBV12-3/TRBV12-4,-,-,TRBJ2-1,TGTGCCAGCACCTGGGGCTTTTACAATGAGCAGTTCTTC,CASTWGFYNEQFF
TRBV12-3/TRBV12-4,-,-,TRBJ2-5,TGTGCCAGCAGCCTCCACATGGAGACCCAGTACTTC,CASSLHMETQYF
TRBV7-6,-,-,TRBJ2-5,TGTGCCAGCAGCTTAGGCAGGAACCAAGAGACCCAGTACTTC,CASSLGRNQETQYF
TRBV7-8,TRBD2,-,TRBJ2-1,TGTGCCAGCAGCCAGGGACTAGCGGGGGGGCTTCATGAGCAGTTCTTC,CASSQGLAGGLHEQFF
TRBV20-1,TRBD1,-,TRBJ2-5,TGCAGTGCTTGGGAAACACCATATGAAGGGGGCGCGGGAGAGACCCAGTACTTC,CSAWETPYEGGAGETQYF
TRBV4-1,-,-,TRBJ2-1,TGCGCCAGCAGCCAAGATTTGGGGTATGAGCAGTTCTTC,CASSQDLGYEQFF
TRBV11-2,-,-,TRBJ2-3,TGTGCCAGCAGCTTCAGGGGTTACACAGATACGCAGTATTTT,CASSFRGYTDTQYF
TRBV6-1,-,-,TRBJ1-3,TGTGCCAGCAGTGAAGTCGTGGGAAACACCATATATTTT,CASSEVVGNTIYF
TRBV6-8,TRBD2,-,TRBJ2-2,TGTGCCAGCAGAACTCGACTAGCGGGAGGCACCGGGGAGCTGTTTTTT,CASRTRLAGGTGELFF
TRBV5-1,TRBD2,-,TRBJ2-1,TGCGCCAGCAGCCCGGAGATTAGCGGGTACAATGAGCAGTTCTTC,CASSPEISGYNEQFF
TRBV5-6,-,few,TRBJ1-1,TGTGCCAGCCATTTAGGGGGGCTCTCTGAAGCTTTCTTT,CASHLGGLSEAFF
TRBV27,-,-,TRBJ2-7,TGTGCCAGCAGTTACGGGGCCGCCTACGAGCAGTACTTC,CASSYGAAYEQYF
TRBV5-1,TRBD2,few,TRBJ2-7,TGCGCCAGCAGCTTGGGGAGCGGGGGAGACTACGAGCAGTACTTC,CASSLGSGGDYEQYF
TRBV7-2,-,-,TRBJ2-7,TGTGCCAGCAGCCCCTACCCAGGGTTACGCTCCTACGAGCAGTACTTC,CASSPYPGLRSYEQYF
TRBV20-1,TRBD1,-,TRBJ1-5,TGCAGTGCTAGACAATGGGGACAGTCTGATCAGCCCCAGCATTTT,CSARQWGQSDQPQHF
TRBV10-3,-,-,TRBJ2-5,TGTGCCATCAGTGAGGACACTAACGCCCAGTACTTC,CAISEDTNAQYF
TRBV19,TRBD2,once,TRBJ2-7,TGTGCCAGTAGTATAGAAACCCGCGGGGAGGGCCCATGGGACGAGCAGTACTTC,CASSIETRGEGPWDEQYF
TRBV7-6,TRBD1,-,TRBJ2-3,TGTGCCAGCAGCAAATACGGACAGGCCCCCACAGATACGCAGTATTTT,CASSKYGQAPTDTQYF
TRBV7-2,TRBD2,-,TRBJ2-1,TGTGCCAGCAGCCCCCCCTTGGTGCTAGCGGGTCTTCTAAGGGGCAATGAGCAGTTCTTC,CASSPPLVLAGLLRGNEQFF
TRBV12-3/TRBV12-4,TRBD2,once,TRBJ2-1,TGTGCCAGCAGACCCGGGACTAGCGGGAATAATGAGCAGTTCTTC,CASRPGTSGNNEQFF
TRBV7-8,-,many,TRBJ1-4,TGTGCCAGCAGCTTAGTTCCTCTACGGTTCGGATTTACGGAAAAACTGTTTTTT,CASSLVPLRFGFTEKLFF
TRBV7-2,-,few,TRBJ2-3,TGTGCCAGCAGCTCCCTAACGTCAGATACGCAGTATTTT,CASSSLTSDTQYF
TRBV20-1,TRBD2,once,TRBJ2-5,TGCAGTGCTAGTGTAGCGGGAATTGTTGAGACCCAGTACTTC,CSASVAGIVETQYF
TRBV5-5,-,-,TRBJ1-1,TGTGCCAGCAGCCCAGGGAGGCAGGGGCTGAACACTGAAGCTTTCTTT,CASSPGRQGLNTEAFF
TRBV11-2,-,few,TRBJ1-5,TGTGCCAGCAGTTCGAACAACAATCAGCCCCAGCATTTT,CASSSNNNQPQHF
TRBV20-1,-,-,TRBJ1-1,TGCAGTGCTATTACCGGAGTGGTGGGGGAGAACACTGAAGCTTTCTTT,CSAITGVVGENTEAFF
TRBV5-1,-,-,TRBJ2-7,TGCGCCAGCAGCTTGGTGGCGGCCGAGTACGAGCAGTACTTC,CASSLVAAEYEQYF
TRBV7-2,TRBD1,few,TRBJ2-7,TGTGCCAGCAGTTATTTGACCGGGACAGGGATATCCTACGAGCAGTACTTC,CASSYLTGTGISYEQYF
TRBV19,-,-,TRBJ2-3,TGTGCCAGTAGTATGAGTCTGGATACGCAGTATTTT,CASSMSLDTQYF
TRBV12-3/TRBV12-4,TRBD2,-,TRBJ2-1,TGTGCCAGCAGTTTCGCGGGAGTTAGGCCCAATGAGCAGTTCTTC,CASSFAGVRPNEQFF
TRBV7-2,TRBD2,-,TRBJ2-7,TGTGCCAGTTTGGTCGCGGGAGGGTCCTACGAGCAGTACTTC,CASLVAGGSYEQYF
TRBV12-5,TRBD1,-,TRBJ1-2,TGTGCTAGTGGCGAAGGACAGGGAGAGGGCTACACCTTC,CASGEGQGEGYTF
TRBV2,-,few,TRBJ2-5,TGTGCCAGCAGTGATTTAAGGGGTGAGACCCAGTACTTC,CASSDLRGETQYF
TRBV5-6,TRBD2,-,TRBJ2-1,TGTGCCAGCAGCTTGGCAGCGGGAGGGCTGTACTCCTACAATGAGCAGTTCTTC,CASSLAAGGLYSYNEQFF
TRBV6-1,-,few,TRBJ1-5,TGTGCCAGCAGCGCCAGGGCCTCCCCTCAGCCCCAGCATTTT,CASSARASPQPQHF
TRBV7-2,-,-,TRBJ2-2,TGTGCCAGCAGCTTAGAGGGGACTCACCCTACCGGGGAGCTGTTTTTT,CASSLEGTHPTGELFF
TRBV5-1,-,-,TRBJ1-3,TGCGCCAGCAGCTTACAGGGAGATTCTGGAAACACCATATATTTT,CASSLQGDSGNTIYF
TRBV7-2,-,few,TRBJ2-1,TGTGCCAGCAGCCTTGACAGGAACAATGAGCAGTTCTTC,CASSLDRNNEQFF
TRBV20-1,-,-,TRBJ2-5,TGCAGTGCTAGAGCTCCGGGGGCAGGGGAGACCCAGTACTTC,CSARAPGAGETQYF
TRBV7-7,-,-,TRBJ2-3,TGTGCCAGCAGCCCACAGTTCCCAGATACGCAGTATTTT,CASSPQFPDTQYF